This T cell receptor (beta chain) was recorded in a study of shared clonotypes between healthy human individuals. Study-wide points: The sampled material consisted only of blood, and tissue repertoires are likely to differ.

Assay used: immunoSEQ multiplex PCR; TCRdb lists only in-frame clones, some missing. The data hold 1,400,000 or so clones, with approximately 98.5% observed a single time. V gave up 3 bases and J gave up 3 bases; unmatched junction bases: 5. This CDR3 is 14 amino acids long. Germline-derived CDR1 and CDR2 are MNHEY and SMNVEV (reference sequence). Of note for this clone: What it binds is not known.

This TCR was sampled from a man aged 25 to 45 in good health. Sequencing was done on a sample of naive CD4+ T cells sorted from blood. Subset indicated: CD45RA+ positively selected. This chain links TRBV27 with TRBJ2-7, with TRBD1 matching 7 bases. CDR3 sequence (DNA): TGTGCCAGCAGTTTCCGTCGGACAGGCTACGAGCAGTACTTC. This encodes CASSFRRTGYEQYF.